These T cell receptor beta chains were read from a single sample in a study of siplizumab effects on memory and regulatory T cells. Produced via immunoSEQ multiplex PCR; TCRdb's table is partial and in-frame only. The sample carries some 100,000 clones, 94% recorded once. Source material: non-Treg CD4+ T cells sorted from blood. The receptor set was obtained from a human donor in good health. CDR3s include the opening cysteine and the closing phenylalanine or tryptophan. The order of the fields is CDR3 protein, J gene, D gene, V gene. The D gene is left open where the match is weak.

cdr3_aa: CASSLVNTGTGELFF; j_call: TRBJ2-2; d_call: NA; v_call: TRBV5-1
cdr3_aa: CASTSGPTGKNIQYF; j_call: TRBJ2-4; d_call: TRBD2; v_call: TRBV28
cdr3_aa: CASSLVDIQYF; j_call: TRBJ2-4; d_call: NA; v_call: TRBV7-8
cdr3_aa: CASSTQKRRTGPYNEQFF; j_call: TRBJ2-1; d_call: NA; v_call: TRBV21-1
cdr3_aa: CATSRDRTGAYGYTF; j_call: TRBJ1-2; d_call: TRBD1; v_call: TRBV15
cdr3_aa: CASSLGGDRGGGYTF; j_call: TRBJ1-2; d_call: TRBD1; v_call: TRBV11-1
cdr3_aa: CASSLGLPGVDEQFF; j_call: TRBJ2-1; d_call: NA; v_call: TRBV7-9
cdr3_aa: CASRPIQGSYEQYF; j_call: TRBJ2-7; d_call: NA; v_call: TRBV7-8
cdr3_aa: CASSLGLAGVNGELFF; j_call: TRBJ2-2; d_call: TRBD2; v_call: TRBV7-6
cdr3_aa: CAISDDSSEQYF; j_call: TRBJ2-7; d_call: NA; v_call: TRBV10-3
cdr3_aa: CAWGNSNQPQHF; j_call: TRBJ1-5; d_call: NA; v_call: TRBV30
cdr3_aa: CSARQNSNQPQHF; j_call: TRBJ1-5; d_call: NA; v_call: TRBV29-1
cdr3_aa: CASSPWTSGRDTQYF; j_call: TRBJ2-3; d_call: TRBD2; v_call: TRBV19
cdr3_aa: CASSYPGSGRASDTQYF; j_call: TRBJ2-3; d_call: TRBD2; v_call: TRBV6-8
cdr3_aa: CASSLGYRVGGELFF; j_call: TRBJ2-2; d_call: NA; v_call: TRBV27
cdr3_aa: CASSSQPGQGSGSNQPQHF; j_call: TRBJ1-5; d_call: TRBD1; v_call: TRBV10-2
cdr3_aa: CASSVEGNYGYTF; j_call: TRBJ1-2; d_call: NA; v_call: TRBV10-2
cdr3_aa: CASSFQGGNQPQHF; j_call: TRBJ1-5; d_call: TRBD1; v_call: TRBV11-2
cdr3_aa: CATSRDWQLTDTQYF; j_call: TRBJ2-3; d_call: NA; v_call: TRBV15
cdr3_aa: CASSLAPGGNEQYF; j_call: TRBJ2-7; d_call: TRBD1; v_call: TRBV5-1
cdr3_aa: CASRTSGSTDTQYF; j_call: TRBJ2-3; d_call: TRBD2; v_call: TRBV4-2
cdr3_aa: CASRSTVAIYEQYF; j_call: TRBJ2-7; d_call: NA; v_call: TRBV4-1
cdr3_aa: CASSLRGGSYEQYF; j_call: TRBJ2-7; d_call: NA; v_call: TRBV27
cdr3_aa: CASSYGAGSFGNTIYF; j_call: TRBJ1-3; d_call: NA; v_call: TRBV6-6
cdr3_aa: CASSRASLHTSNYGYTF; j_call: TRBJ1-2; d_call: NA; v_call: TRBV18
cdr3_aa: CASSQPGQGSVEQFF; j_call: TRBJ2-1; d_call: TRBD1; v_call: TRBV4-1
cdr3_aa: CASSFGTPVLGGYTF; j_call: TRBJ1-2; d_call: NA; v_call: TRBV28
cdr3_aa: CASSLVGAGGWETQYF; j_call: TRBJ2-5; d_call: TRBD2; v_call: TRBV2
cdr3_aa: CASSPGLEQTQYF; j_call: TRBJ2-5; d_call: TRBD2; v_call: TRBV5-1
cdr3_aa: CASSALRASYEQYF; j_call: TRBJ2-7; d_call: NA; v_call: TRBV6-1
cdr3_aa: CASSRQGFGANVLTF; j_call: TRBJ2-6; d_call: TRBD1; v_call: TRBV5-4